The 25 T cell receptor beta chains presented below share a single source sample, sequenced in a study of Ad26.COV2.S vaccination and SARS-CoV-2 variants. Generated by immunoSEQ multiplex PCR, the TCRdb table keeps only in-frame clones and is missing some. The sample lists around 300,000 clones; roughly nine tenths were seen once. Treatment defined: roughly 19 received Ad26.COV2.S at low or high dose, single or two shots; five or six received placebo; per-sample allocation not given. Samples came from day 63 after the first vaccine or placebo injection. The material was peripheral blood, obtained in a trial of Ad26.COV2.S vaccine versus placebo. All receptors derive from a person aged 18-60 years who received the Ad26.COV2.S COVID-19 vaccine or a placebo.

The chain uses TRBV13 and TRBJ2-1, with D unresolved. The CDR3 has 13 amino acids. CDR1 and CDR2 (germline): PRHDT, FYEKMQ (reference sequence). V was shortened by 1 base and J by 8 bases, with 9 bases between the two germline ends. CDR3 in amino acids: CASSLVSFYEQFF. Here the CDR3 DNA reads TGTGCCAGCAGCTTAGTGTCTTTTTATGAGCAGTTCTTC. Based on the CDR3 plus reference TRBV13 and TRBJ2-1, the full variable domain is AAGVIQSPRHLIKEKRETATLKCYPIPRHDTVYWYQQGPGQDPQFLISFYEKMQSDKGSIPDRFSAQQFSDYHSELNMSSLELGDSALYFCASSLVSFYEQFFGPGTRLTVL.

The V and J genes are TRBV6-5 and TRBJ2-7, with TRBD2 matching 11 bases. Losses at the gene ends were 7 bases for V and 3 bases for J; bases not matched to a gene: 8. Germline values: CDR1 MNHEY, CDR2 SVGAGI. The CDR3 is 15 residues long. The DNA for the CDR3 is TGTGCCAGCACCCGAATAGCGGGAGGGCTCTACGAGCAGTACTTC. Residues: CASTRIAGGLYEQYF.

This chain joins TRBV9 and TRBJ2-5; tentatively, D is TRBD2 (7 bases). This CDR3 region has 16 residues. Deletions cut 3 bases from V and 6 bases from J, with 21 bases between. Germline lookup yields CDR1 SGDLS and CDR2 YYNGEE. This CDR3 is CASSERGGTAVKTQYF. DNA of the CDR3: TGTGCCAGCAGCGAGAGGGGGGGAACGGCTGTGAAGACCCAGTACTTC.

The table lists this clone with a count of one. V gene TRBV7-2 combines with J gene TRBJ1-5; D remains unclear. This CDR3 region has 14 residues. Germline V gives CDR1 SGHTA, CDR2 FQGNSA. With 5 bases removed from V and 9 bases from J, the gap between germline ends came to 17 bases. The CDR3 is CASSVDWEGRPQHF. The DNA of the CDR3 is TGTGCCAGCAGCGTAGACTGGGAAGGTAGGCCCCAGCATTTT.

The chain employs TRBV9 and TRBJ1-6, with no clear D. The CDR3 is 14 amino acids. Germline CDR1 and CDR2: SGDLS and YYNGEE. V lost 1 base, J lost 10 bases, and 12 bases lay in between. CDR3 DNA: TGTGCCAGCAGCGTAAGCGGCAGAACCTCACCCCTCCACTTT. Its protein is CASSVSGRTSPLHF. Filled out from reference TRBV9 and TRBJ1-6, the complete variable domain reads DSGVTQTPKHLITATGQRVTLRCSPRSGDLSVYWYQQSLDQGLQFLIQYYNGEERAKGNILERFSAQQFPDLHSELNLSSLELGDSALYFCASSVSGRTSPLHFGNGTRLTVT.

The V and J genes are TRBV30 and TRBJ2-1; D gene unclear. Trimming took off 5 bases at V and 4 bases at J, with 9 bases between the two ends. The CDR3 has 12 residues. Germline V CDR1 and CDR2: GTSNPN, SVGIG (reference sequence). This CDR3 is CAWAVGYNEQFF. CDR3 bases: TGTGCCTGGGCCGTAGGGTACAATGAGCAGTTCTTC. Together with reference TRBV30 and TRBJ2-1, the CDR3 gives the full variable domain: SQTIHQWPATLVQPVGSPLSLECTVEGTSNPNLYWYRQAAGRGLQLLFYSVGIGQISSEVPQNLSASRPQDRQFILSSKKLLLSDSGFYLCAWAVGYNEQFFGPGTRLTVL.

The CDR3 loop reads CAWSDPTEGYRETQYF. The CDR3 DNA reads as TGTGCCTGGAGTGATCCGACAGAAGGGTATCGTGAGACCCAGTACTTC. V and J are TRBV30 and TRBJ2-5; D might be TRBD1 (5 bases). Germline CDR1 is GTSNPN and CDR2 is SVGIG (reference sequence). V lost 1 base, J lost 5 bases, and 20 bases lay in between. This CDR3 comprises 16 residues.

V usage is TRBV11-3 and J usage is TRBJ2-2, with 12 positions matching TRBD2. The trim removed 3 bases at V and 6 bases at J, leaving 8 bases unmatched. Germline values: CDR1 SGHNT, CDR2 YENEEA. The CDR3 is made up of 17 amino acids. The CDR3 here is CASSFYTSGGRAGELFF. The CDR3 DNA sequence: TGTGCCAGCAGCTTTTATACTAGCGGGGGGAGGGCCGGGGAGCTGTTTTTT.

The rearrangement uses TRBV25-1 and TRBJ2-3; 8 bases agree with TRBD2. With V trimmed by 3 bases and J by 2 bases, 10 bases remained unmatched. CDR1 and CDR2 (germline): MGHDK, SYGVNS. The CDR3 sequence is 17 residues long. The CDR3: CASSDSPGGGFTDTQYF. The CDR3 bases are TGTGCCAGCAGTGATTCTCCAGGCGGGGGGTTCACAGATACGCAGTATTTT. The complete variable domain, with remaining parts taken from reference TRBV25-1 and TRBJ2-3, reads EADIYQTPRYLVIGTGKKITLECSQTMGHDKMYWYQQDPGMELHLIHYSYGVNSTEKGDLSSESTVSRIRTEHFPLTLESARPSHTSQYLCASSDSPGGGFTDTQYFGPGTRLTVL.

The J gene is TRBJ2-1, the V gene TRBV7-2; 11 nucleotides line up with TRBD2. The germline V gene has CDR1 SGHTA and CDR2 FQGNSA. This CDR3 region has 15 residues. Trimming at V came to 3 bases and at J to 7 bases, leaving 5 bases not matched to a gene. CDR3 amino acids: CASSLSGTSGNEQFF. The CDR3 bases are TGTGCCAGCAGCTTGTCCGGGACTAGCGGTAATGAGCAGTTCTTC.

The chain employs TRBV28 and TRBJ1-5, with 10 nucleotides matching TRBD1. CDR3 size: 13 residues. Germline CDR1 is MDHEN and CDR2 is SYDVKM. Unmatched junction bases numbered 1, after V lost 6 bases and J lost 5 bases. The CDR3 region has the DNA TGTGCCAGCAGGGACAGGGGGTATCAGCCCCAGCATTTT. It specifies CASRDRGYQPQHF.

This chain joins TRBV29-1 and TRBJ1-1, with 7 bases identical to TRBD1. CDR3 size: 12 residues. V shed 2 bases and J 8 bases; nucleotides not matched to a gene: 5. CDR1 is SQVTM, CDR2 ANQGSEA, per germline. The CDR3 DNA is TGCAGCGTTGAATTGGGACAGCCCGAAGCTTTCTTT. Its translation is CSVELGQPEAFF. The whole variable domain, filled in from reference TRBV29-1 and TRBJ1-1, reads SAVISQKPSRDICQRGTSLTIQCQVDSQVTMMFWYRQQPGQSLTLIATANQGSEATYESGFVIDKFPISRPNLTFSTLTVSNMSPEDSSIYLCSVELGQPEAFFGQGTRLTVV.

This sequence joins TRBV9 and TRBJ1-2, with D tentatively TRBD1 (5 bases). Germline V gene data show CDR1 as SGDLS and CDR2 as YYNGEE. The CDR3 covers 13 residues. Trimming removed 3 bases from V and 8 bases from J, with 14 bases in between. DNA for the CDR3: TGTGCCAGCAGCGCGGCGGGGGGTCGGGGCTACACCTTC. Its protein product is CASSAAGGRGYTF.

The genes are TRBV7-2 and TRBJ1-1; D gene ambiguous. Trimming took off 5 bases at V and 5 bases at J, with 15 bases between the two ends. The CDR3 totals 14 residues. Germline V gene sequence: CDR1 SGHTA, CDR2 FQGNSA. This chain's CDR3 is CASSVQWFRTEAFF. Written as DNA, the CDR3 is TGTGCCAGCAGCGTACAGTGGTTTAGAACTGAAGCTTTCTTT.

This chain joins TRBV5-5 and TRBJ2-7; TRBD1 matches at 8 bases. Germline CDR1 reads SGHKS; CDR2 reads YYEKEE (reference sequence). The CDR3 consists of 14 residues. J gave up 3 bases and V 0 bases, and 2 bases lay outside the gene matches. The CDR3 sequence: CASSLGQGIYEQYF. CDR3 DNA sequence: TGTGCCAGCAGCTTGGGACAGGGGATCTACGAGCAGTACTTC. Complete variable domain (other parts from reference TRBV5-5 and TRBJ2-7): DAGVTQSPTHLIKTRGQQVTLRCSPISGHKSVSWYQQVLGQGPQFIFQYYEKEERGRGNFPDRFSARQFPNYSSELNVNALLLGDSALYLCASSLGQGIYEQYFGPGTRLTVT.

The chain joins TRBV7-2 to TRBJ1-2; D is ambiguous. Germline CDR1 SGHTA, CDR2 FQGNSA. V gave up 1 base and J gave up 0 bases, with 9 bases separating them. The CDR3 has 15 residues. The DNA of the CDR3 is TGTGCCAGCAGCTTAGGCGGTCCTCCTAACTATGGCTACACCTTC. Residues: CASSLGGPPNYGYTF.

This clone was seen a handful of times. This sample also contains other DNA sequences that code for the same CDR3. The chain has TRBV6-5 and TRBJ1-1, with D unclear. The CDR3 length is 12 residues. Per the germline V gene, CDR1 is MNHEY and CDR2 is SVGAGI. Trimming cost V 3 bases and J 1 base, with 3 bases left between them. For the CDR3, the DNA is TGTGCCAGCAGTTATAGGAACACTGAAGCTTTCTTT. As protein: CASSYRNTEAFF.

J is TRBJ1-5 and V is TRBV5-8; a possible D gene is TRBD1 (5 bases). Germline V gene sequence: CDR1 SGHTS, CDR2 YDEGEE. The CDR3 length is 15 residues. Between the trimmed V and J ends, which lost 0 bases and 4 bases, there was a span of 11 bases. The CDR3 loop reads CASSLVKAGNQPQHF. The CDR3 nucleotides are TGTGCCAGCAGCTTGGTAAAGGCAGGGAATCAGCCCCAGCATTTT.

The chain links TRBV3-1 (or the pseudogene TRBV3-2) to TRBJ2-2; 10 positions agree with TRBD2. This CDR3 is built from 15 residues. V dropped 4 bases and J dropped 5; count of bases not matched to a gene: 4. Germline CDR1 LGHDT, CDR2 YNNKEL (reference sequence). The CDR3 bases are TGTGCCAGCAGCCCTGCTAGCGGGGGAACCGGGGAGCTGTTTTTT. Translation: CASSPASGGTGELFF.

This clone was detected only a few times. This chain joins TRBV28 and TRBJ2-5; no clear D. Trimming took 6 bases from V and 7 from J, leaving 9 bases between them. The CDR3 totals 11 residues. CDR1 MDHEN and CDR2 SYDVKM come from the germline V gene. The CDR3 DNA is TGTGCCAGCAGATTAGGAGTGACCCAGTACTTC. Protein sequence: CASRLGVTQYF.

This chain joins TRBV19 and TRBJ1-1; D is undetermined. Germline CDR1 and CDR2: LNHDA and SQIVND (reference sequence). Between the trimmed V and J ends, which lost 7 bases and 0 bases, there was a span of 18 bases. This CDR3 has 16 amino acids. CDR3: CASINKGGYMNTEAFF. CDR3 coding DNA: TGTGCCAGTATCAATAAGGGTGGATACATGAACACTGAAGCTTTCTTT.

CDR3 sequence: CASSFRGAGGATEAFF. DNA for the CDR3: TGTGCCAGCAGCTTTCGAGGGGCAGGGGGCGCAACTGAAGCTTTCTTT. The rearrangement joins TRBV5-8 to TRBJ1-1; 8 bases map to TRBD1. V shed 2 bases, J shed 5 bases, and the junction held 11 bases outside the gene matches. The CDR3 has 16 residues. The V gene's germline CDR1 is SGHTS and CDR2 YDEGEE. Variable domain in full (rest from reference TRBV5-8 and TRBJ1-1): EAGVTQSPTHLIKTRGQQATLRCSPISGHTSVYWYQQALGLGLQFLLWYDEGEERNRGNFPPRFSGRQFPNYSSELNVNALELEDSALYLCASSFRGAGGATEAFFGQGTRLTVV.

The chain recombines TRBV6-6 with TRBJ2-3, with 11 bases that match TRBD2. CDR1 MNHNY and CDR2 SVGAGI come from the germline V gene (reference sequence). The CDR3 covers 15 residues. The junction had 5 bases not matched to a gene; V was cut back by 6 bases and J by 3 bases. The CDR3 is CASRKIAGGTDTQYF. CDR3 sequence (DNA): TGTGCCAGCAGGAAGATAGCGGGAGGGACAGATACGCAGTATTTT.

The V gene is TRBV27, the J gene TRBJ2-1; D is perhaps TRBD1 (6 bases). The V gene's germline CDR1 is MNHEY and CDR2 SMNVEV (reference sequence). The CDR3 consists of 12 residues. V lost 5 bases, J lost 9 bases, and 11 bases lay in between. CDR3 sequence reads: CASSITGFEQFF. Here the CDR3 DNA reads TGTGCCAGCAGTATTACAGGGTTTGAGCAGTTCTTC.

The chain joins TRBV29-1 to TRBJ2-5; 11 nucleotides line up with TRBD1. The CDR3 spans 14 residues. The V gene end was trimmed by 4 bases and the J gene end by 5 bases; junction bases not matched to a gene: 6. Germline assignment: CDR1 SQVTM and CDR2 ANQGSEA. This CDR3 reads CSVVGQGAVETQYF. The CDR3 region has the DNA TGCAGCGTTGTTGGACAGGGGGCGGTCGAGACCCAGTACTTC.